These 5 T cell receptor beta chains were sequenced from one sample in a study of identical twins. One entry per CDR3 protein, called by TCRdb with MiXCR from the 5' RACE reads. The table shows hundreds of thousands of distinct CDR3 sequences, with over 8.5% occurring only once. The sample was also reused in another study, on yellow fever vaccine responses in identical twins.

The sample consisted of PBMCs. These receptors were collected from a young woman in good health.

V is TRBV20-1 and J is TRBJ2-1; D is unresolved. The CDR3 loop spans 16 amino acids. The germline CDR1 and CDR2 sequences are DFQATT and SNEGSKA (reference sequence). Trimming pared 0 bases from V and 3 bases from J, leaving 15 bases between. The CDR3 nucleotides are TGCAGTGCTAGAGATCCCCGACATGGAGTCTACAATGAGCAGTTCTTC. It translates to CSARDPRHGVYNEQFF.

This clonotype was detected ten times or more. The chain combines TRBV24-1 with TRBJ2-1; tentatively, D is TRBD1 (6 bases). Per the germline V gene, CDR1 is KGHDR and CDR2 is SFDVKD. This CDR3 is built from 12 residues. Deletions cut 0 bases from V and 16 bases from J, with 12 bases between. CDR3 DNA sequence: TGTGCCACCAGTGATTTGCGGGACATTATCTTCTTC. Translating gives CATSDLRDIIFF.

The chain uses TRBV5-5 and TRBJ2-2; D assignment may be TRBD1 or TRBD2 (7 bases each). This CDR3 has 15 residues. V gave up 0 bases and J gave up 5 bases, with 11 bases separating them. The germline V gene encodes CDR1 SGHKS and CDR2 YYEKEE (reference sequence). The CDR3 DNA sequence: TGTGCCAGCAGCTTGGCCAGGGGGGGTACCGGGGAGCTGTTTTTT. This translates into CASSLARGGTGELFF.

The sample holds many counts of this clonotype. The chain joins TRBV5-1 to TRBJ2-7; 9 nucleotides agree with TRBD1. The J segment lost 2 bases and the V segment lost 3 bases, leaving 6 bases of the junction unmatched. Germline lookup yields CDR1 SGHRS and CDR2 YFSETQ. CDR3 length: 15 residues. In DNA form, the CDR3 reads TGCGCCAGCAGCTCGGGACAGGGAGCGGCCTACGAGCAGTACTTC. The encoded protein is CASSSGQGAAYEQYF.

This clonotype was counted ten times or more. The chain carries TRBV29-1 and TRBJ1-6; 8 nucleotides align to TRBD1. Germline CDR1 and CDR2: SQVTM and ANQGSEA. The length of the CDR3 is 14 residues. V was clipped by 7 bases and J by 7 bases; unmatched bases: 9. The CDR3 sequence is CSATTGAGNSPLHF. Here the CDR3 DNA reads TGCAGCGCCACGACAGGGGCTGGAAATTCACCCCTCCACTTT.